This TCR beta chain was retrieved from a study of PD-1 blockade in classical Hodgkin lymphoma. All the patients suffered relapse after autologous stem cell transplantation, and brentuximab vedotin exposure differed. Here immunoSEQ multiplex PCR was the method, and the copy in TCRdb shows in-frame clones only, minus some. The sample includes some 14,000 clones, roughly 86% of them seen just once. CDR1 is LNHDA and CDR2 is SQIVND in the germline V gene (reference sequence). The CDR3 contains 15 residues. V was clipped by 7 bases and J by 4 bases; unmatched bases: 10. The clonotype comes from a human donor with classical Hodgkin lymphoma. This rearrangement joins TRBV19 to TRBJ1-2; 9 bases agree with TRBD1. The specimen was peripheral blood mononuclear cells (PBMCs), collected at baseline. CDR3 nucleotides: TGTGCCAGTACCAAAGGGACAGGGTTTGGCTATGGCTACACCTTC. Its protein is CASTKGTGFGYGYTF. Combining the CDR3 with reference TRBV19 and TRBJ1-2 gives the whole variable domain DGGITQSPKYLFRKEGQNVTLSCEQNLNHDAMYWYRQDPGQGLRLIYYSQIVNDFQKGDIAEGYSVSREKKESFPLTVTSAQKNPTAFYLCASTKGTGFGYGYTFGSGTRLTVV.